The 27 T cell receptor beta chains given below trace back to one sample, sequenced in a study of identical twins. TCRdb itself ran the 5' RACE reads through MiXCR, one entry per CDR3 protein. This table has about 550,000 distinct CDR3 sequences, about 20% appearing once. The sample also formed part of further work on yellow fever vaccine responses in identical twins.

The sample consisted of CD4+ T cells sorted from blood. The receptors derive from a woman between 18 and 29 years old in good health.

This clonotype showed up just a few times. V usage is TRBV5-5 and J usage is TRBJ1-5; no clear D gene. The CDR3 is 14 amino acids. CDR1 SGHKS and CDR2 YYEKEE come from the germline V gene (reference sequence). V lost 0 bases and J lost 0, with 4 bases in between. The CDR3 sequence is CASSLGVSNQPQHF. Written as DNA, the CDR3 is TGTGCCAGCAGCTTGGGGGTTAGCAATCAGCCCCAGCATTTT.

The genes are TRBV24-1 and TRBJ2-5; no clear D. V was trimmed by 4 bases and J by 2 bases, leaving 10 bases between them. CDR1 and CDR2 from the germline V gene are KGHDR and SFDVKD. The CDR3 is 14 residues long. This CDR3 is CATSDFPGQETQYF. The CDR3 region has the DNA TGTGCCACCAGTGACTTCCCAGGACAAGAGACCCAGTACTTC.

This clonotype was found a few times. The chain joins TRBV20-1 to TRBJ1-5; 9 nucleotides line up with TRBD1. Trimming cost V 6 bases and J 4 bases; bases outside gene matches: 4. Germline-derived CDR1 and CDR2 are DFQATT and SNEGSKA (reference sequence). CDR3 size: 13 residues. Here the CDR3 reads CSAPGQGNQPQHF. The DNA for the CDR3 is TGCAGTGCCCCTGGACAGGGGAATCAGCCCCAGCATTTT.

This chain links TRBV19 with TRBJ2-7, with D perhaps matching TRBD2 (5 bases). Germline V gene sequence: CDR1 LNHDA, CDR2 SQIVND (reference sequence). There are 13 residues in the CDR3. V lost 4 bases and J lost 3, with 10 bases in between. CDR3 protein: CASSTRGFYEQYF. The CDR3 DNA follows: TGTGCCAGTAGTACCAGAGGGTTCTACGAGCAGTACTTC.

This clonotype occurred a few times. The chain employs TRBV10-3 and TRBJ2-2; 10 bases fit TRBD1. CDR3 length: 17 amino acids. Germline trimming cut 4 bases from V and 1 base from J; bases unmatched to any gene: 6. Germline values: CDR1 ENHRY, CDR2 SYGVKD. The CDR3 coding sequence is TGTGCCATCAGTGGACGAGGACAGGGGGTGAACACCGGGGAGCTGTTTTTT. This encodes CAISGRGQGVNTGELFF.

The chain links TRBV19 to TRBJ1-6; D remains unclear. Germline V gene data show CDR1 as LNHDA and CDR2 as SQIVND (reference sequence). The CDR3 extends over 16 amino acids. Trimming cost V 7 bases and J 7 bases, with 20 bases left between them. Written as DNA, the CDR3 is TGTGCCAGTAAATCAGAGACGACCCTCCAGAATTCACCCCTCCACTTT. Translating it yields CASKSETTLQNSPLHF.

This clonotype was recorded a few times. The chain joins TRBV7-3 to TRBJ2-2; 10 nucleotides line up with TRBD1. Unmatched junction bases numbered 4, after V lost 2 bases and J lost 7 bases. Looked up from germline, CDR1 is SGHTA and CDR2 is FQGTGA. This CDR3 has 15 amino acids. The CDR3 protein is CASSLVGQGYGELFF. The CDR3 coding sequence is TGTGCCAGCAGCTTAGTGGGACAGGGGTACGGGGAGCTGTTTTTT. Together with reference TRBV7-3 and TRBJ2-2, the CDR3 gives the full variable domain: GAGVSQTPSNKVTEKGKYVELRCDPISGHTALYWYRQSLGQGPEFLIYFQGTGAADDSGLPNDRFFAVRPEGSVSTLKIQRTERGDSAVYLCASSLVGQGYGELFFGEGSRLTVL.

CDR3: CASSPGLAGGPSYEQYF. The CDR3 bases are TGCGCCAGCAGCCCAGGACTAGCGGGAGGGCCCTCCTACGAGCAGTACTTC. V is TRBV4-1 and J is TRBJ2-7; 15 nucleotides align to TRBD2. V shed 4 bases and J 0 bases; nucleotides not matched to a gene: 4. The CDR3 contains 17 residues. In germline, CDR1 is MGHRA, CDR2 YSYEKL.

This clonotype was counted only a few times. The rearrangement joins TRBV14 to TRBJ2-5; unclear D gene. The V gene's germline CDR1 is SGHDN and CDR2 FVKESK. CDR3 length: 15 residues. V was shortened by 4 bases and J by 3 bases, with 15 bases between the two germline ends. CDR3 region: CASSLVFGWEETQYF. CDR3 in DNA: TGTGCCAGCAGCCTTGTTTTCGGGTGGGAAGAGACCCAGTACTTC.

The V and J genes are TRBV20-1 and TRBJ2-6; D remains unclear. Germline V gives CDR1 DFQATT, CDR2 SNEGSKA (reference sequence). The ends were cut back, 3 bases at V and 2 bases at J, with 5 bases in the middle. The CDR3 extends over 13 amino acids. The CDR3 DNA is TGCAGTGCTAGGGGTGCTGGGGCCAACGTCCTGACTTTC. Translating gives CSARGAGANVLTF.

This chain's CDR3 is CSAAVGSTEAFF. In DNA form, the CDR3 reads TGCAGCGCTGCAGTGGGCTCCACTGAAGCTTTCTTT. The J gene is TRBJ1-1, the V gene TRBV29-1; D uncertain. The CDR3 extends over 12 amino acids. V was shortened by 7 bases and J by 4 bases, with 13 bases between the two germline ends. Germline V gene data show CDR1 as SQVTM and CDR2 as ANQGSEA.

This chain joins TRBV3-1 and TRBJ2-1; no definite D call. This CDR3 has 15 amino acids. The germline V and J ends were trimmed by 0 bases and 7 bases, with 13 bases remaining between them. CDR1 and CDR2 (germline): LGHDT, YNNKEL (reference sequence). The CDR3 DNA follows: TGTGCCAGCAGCCAAGAGGGTACCCAGCGTAATGAGCAGTTCTTC. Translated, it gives CASSQEGTQRNEQFF.

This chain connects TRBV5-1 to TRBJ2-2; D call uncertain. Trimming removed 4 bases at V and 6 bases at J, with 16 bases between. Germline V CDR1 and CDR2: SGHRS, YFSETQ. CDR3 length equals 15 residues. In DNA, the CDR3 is TGCGCCAGCAGCAAGGACCCAATATCAGCCGGGGAGCTGTTTTTT. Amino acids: CASSKDPISAGELFF.

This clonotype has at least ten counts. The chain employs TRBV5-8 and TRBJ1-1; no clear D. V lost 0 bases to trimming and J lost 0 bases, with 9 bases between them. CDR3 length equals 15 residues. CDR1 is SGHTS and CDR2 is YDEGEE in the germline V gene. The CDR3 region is CASSLGSALNTEAFF. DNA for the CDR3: TGTGCCAGCAGCTTGGGGTCAGCTTTGAACACTGAAGCTTTCTTT.

The CDR3 reads CATTGQGAGDTEAFF. In nucleotides, the CDR3 is TGTGCCACGACGGGACAGGGTGCGGGGGACACTGAAGCTTTCTTT. V gene TRBV6-1 combines with J gene TRBJ1-1, with 9 nucleotides matching TRBD1. From germline, CDR1 is MNHNS and CDR2 SASEGT. V dropped 10 bases and J dropped 3; count of bases not matched to a gene: 12. This CDR3 is built from 15 residues.

CDR3 in amino acids: CSARGGRWSTDTQYF. CDR3 in DNA: TGCAGTGCTAGAGGTGGTCGGTGGAGCACAGATACGCAGTATTTT. The chain recombines TRBV20-1 with TRBJ2-3; D not certain. Between the trimmed V and J ends, which lost 1 base and 0 bases, there was a span of 11 bases. In germline, CDR1 is DFQATT, CDR2 SNEGSKA (reference sequence). This CDR3 region has 15 residues.

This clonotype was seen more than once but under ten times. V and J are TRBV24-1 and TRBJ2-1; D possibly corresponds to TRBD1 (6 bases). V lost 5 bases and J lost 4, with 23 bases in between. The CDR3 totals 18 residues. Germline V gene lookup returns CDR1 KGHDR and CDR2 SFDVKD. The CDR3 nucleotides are TGTGCCACCAGTGCCCTAGGGAAGACCGGGACAAATTACAATGAGCAGTTCTTC. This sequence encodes CATSALGKTGTNYNEQFF.

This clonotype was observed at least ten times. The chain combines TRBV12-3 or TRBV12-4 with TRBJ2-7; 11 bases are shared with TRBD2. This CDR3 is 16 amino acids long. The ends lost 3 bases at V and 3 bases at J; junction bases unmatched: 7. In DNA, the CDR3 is TGTGCCAGCAGTTTCTTAGCGGGAGGGCCTCTCTACGAGCAGTACTTC. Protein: CASSFLAGGPLYEQYF.

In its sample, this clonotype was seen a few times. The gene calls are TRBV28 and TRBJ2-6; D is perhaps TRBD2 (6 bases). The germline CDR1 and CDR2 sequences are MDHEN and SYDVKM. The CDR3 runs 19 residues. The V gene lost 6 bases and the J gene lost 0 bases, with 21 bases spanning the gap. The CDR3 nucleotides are TGTGCCAGCAGACCCGGGGACTTTAGGTACCTCTCTGGGGCCAACGTCCTGACTTTC. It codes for CASRPGDFRYLSGANVLTF.

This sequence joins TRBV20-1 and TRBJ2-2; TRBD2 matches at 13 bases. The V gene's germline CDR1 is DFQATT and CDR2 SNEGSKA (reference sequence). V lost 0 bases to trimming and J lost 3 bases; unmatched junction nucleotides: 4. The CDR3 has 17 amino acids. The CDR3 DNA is TGCAGTGCTAGAGATAAACTAGCGGGGGGGGACACCGGGGAGCTGTTTTTT. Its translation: CSARDKLAGGDTGELFF.

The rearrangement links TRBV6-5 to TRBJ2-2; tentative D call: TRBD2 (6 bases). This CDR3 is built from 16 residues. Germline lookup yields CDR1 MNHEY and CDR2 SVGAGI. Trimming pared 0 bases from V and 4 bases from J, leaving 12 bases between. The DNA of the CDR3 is TGTGCCAGCAGTTACTCGATTGGAGGGGTCACCGGGGAGCTGTTTTTT. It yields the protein CASSYSIGGVTGELFF.

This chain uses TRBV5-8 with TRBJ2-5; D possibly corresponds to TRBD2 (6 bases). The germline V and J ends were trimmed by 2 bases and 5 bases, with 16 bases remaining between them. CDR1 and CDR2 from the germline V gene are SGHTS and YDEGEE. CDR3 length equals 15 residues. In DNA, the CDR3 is TGTGCCAGCAGCTTAGCTTGGCGGGGCTGGGAGACCCAGTACTTC. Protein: CASSLAWRGWETQYF. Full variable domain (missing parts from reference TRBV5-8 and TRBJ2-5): EAGVTQSPTHLIKTRGQQATLRCSPISGHTSVYWYQQALGLGLQFLLWYDEGEERNRGNFPPRFSGRQFPNYSSELNVNALELEDSALYLCASSLAWRGWETQYFGPGTRLLVL.

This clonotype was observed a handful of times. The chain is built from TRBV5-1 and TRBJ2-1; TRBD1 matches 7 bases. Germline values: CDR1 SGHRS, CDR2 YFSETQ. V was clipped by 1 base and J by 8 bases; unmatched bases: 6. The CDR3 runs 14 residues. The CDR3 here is CASSLSGGVDEQFF. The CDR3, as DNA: TGCGCCAGCAGCTTGTCAGGGGGAGTGGATGAGCAGTTCTTC.

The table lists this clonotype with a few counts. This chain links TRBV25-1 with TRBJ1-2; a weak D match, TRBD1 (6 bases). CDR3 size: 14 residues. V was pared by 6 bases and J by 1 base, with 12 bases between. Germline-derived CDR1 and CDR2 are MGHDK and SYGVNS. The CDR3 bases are TGTGCCAGCAGCCGTGGACAGCTTAACTATGGCTACACCTTC. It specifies CASSRGQLNYGYTF.

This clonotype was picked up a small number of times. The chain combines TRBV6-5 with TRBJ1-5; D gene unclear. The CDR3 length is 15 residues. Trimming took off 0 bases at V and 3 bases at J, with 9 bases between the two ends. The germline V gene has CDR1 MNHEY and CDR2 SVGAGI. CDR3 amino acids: CASSYSVRFNQPQHF. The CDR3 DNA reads TGTGCCAGCAGTTACTCAGTCCGGTTCAATCAGCCCCAGCATTTT.

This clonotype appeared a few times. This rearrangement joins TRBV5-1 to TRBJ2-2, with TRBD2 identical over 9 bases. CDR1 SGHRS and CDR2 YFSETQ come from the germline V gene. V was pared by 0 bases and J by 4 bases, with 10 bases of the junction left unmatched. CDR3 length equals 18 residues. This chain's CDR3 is CASSLAASGARGTGELFF. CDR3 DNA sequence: TGCGCCAGCAGCTTGGCGGCTAGCGGGGCCCGGGGCACCGGGGAGCTGTTTTTT.

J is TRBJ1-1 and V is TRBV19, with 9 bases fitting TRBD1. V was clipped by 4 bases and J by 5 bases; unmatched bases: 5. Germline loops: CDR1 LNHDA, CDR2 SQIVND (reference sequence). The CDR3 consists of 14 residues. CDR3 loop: CASSTGQGETEAFF. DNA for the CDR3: TGTGCCAGTAGTACGGGACAGGGAGAAACTGAAGCTTTCTTT.